This T cell receptor (beta chain) originates from a study of T cell responses to AZD1222 COVID-19 vaccine. About the research overall: Pooling of second doses given at about 4 or about 12 weeks was done.

Clones were read by immunoSEQ multiplex PCR, and TCRdb kept only the in-frame ones, dropping some. The sample shows tens of thousands of clones, about 80% of them seen only once. General study findings and limits: Reportedly, nearly half the spike-specific TCRs target unmutated variant regions. Spike-specific TCR repertoires showed rising breadth and depth after two AZD1222 doses. Donors in the cohort were predominantly white British and more often female, and clonal diversity was possibly underestimated.

The CDR3 loop spans 15 amino acids. V lost 7 bases and J lost 9, with 19 bases in between. From germline, CDR1 is LNHDA and CDR2 SQIVND (reference sequence). For this clone: The target antigen is unknown.

This TCR came from an adult in good health. The rearrangement links TRBV19 to TRBJ1-6; TRBD1 might be the D (6 bases). The sequences come from peripheral blood, collected on day 0 of AZD1222 vaccination. Here the CDR3 DNA reads TGTGCCAGTACCACCCTGGGGGCGAAGAGTTCACCCCTCCACTTT. It yields the protein CASTTLGAKSSPLHF.